The sequence of this T cell receptor beta chain was determined in a study of cytomegalovirus exposure and HLA in healthy donors. TCRdb's table, derived via immunoSEQ multiplex PCR, lists solely in-frame clones and lacks some. This sample has some 49,000 clones, with about 91% found just once. From germline, CDR1 is MDHEN and CDR2 SYDVKM. The CDR3 contains 15 residues. Trimming pared 3 bases from V and 4 bases from J, leaving 13 bases between. With respect to this clone: Antigen unknown.

General study points: Reported performance of the classifier showed diagnosis of cytomegalovirus status with high specificity and sensitivity. In vitro confirmation showed three CMV-associated chains to be CMV antigen specific. Subsequent analysis found a tendency for first-cohort TCR clusters to co-occur within the 100 to 150 validation repertoires.

This clonotype was sampled from a man between 18 and 35 years old in good health and CMV-seronegative. The chain has TRBV28 and TRBJ1-3; D is possibly TRBD1 (6 bases). Specimen: PBMCs. The CDR3 DNA follows: TGTGCCAGCAGTTTGGGGGGGGCGAAAGGAAACACCATATATTTT. Amino acids: CASSLGGAKGNTIYF.